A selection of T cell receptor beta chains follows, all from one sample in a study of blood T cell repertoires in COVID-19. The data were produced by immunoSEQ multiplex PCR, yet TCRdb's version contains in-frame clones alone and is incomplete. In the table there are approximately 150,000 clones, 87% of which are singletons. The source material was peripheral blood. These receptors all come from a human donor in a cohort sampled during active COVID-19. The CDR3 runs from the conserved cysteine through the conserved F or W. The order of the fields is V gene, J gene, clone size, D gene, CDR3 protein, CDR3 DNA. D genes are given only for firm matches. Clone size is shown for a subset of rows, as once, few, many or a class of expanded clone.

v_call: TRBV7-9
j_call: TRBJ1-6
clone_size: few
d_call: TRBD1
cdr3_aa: CASSPQGQGNSPLHF
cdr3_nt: TGTGCCAGCAGCCCACAAGGACAGGGTAATTCACCCCTCCACTTT

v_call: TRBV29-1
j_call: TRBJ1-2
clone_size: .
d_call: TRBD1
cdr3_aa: CSVTGGRSYGYTF
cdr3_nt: TGCAGCGTTACAGGGGGAAGGAGCTATGGCTACACCTTC

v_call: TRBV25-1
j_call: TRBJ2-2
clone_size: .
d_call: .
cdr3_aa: CASSGGTGRGTGELFF
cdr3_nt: TGTGCCAGCAGCGGGGGAACAGGGAGGGGCACCGGGGAGCTGTTTTTT

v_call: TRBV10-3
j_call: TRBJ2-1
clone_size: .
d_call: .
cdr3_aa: CAISDAGYNEQFF
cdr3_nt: TGTGCCATCAGTGACGCAGGTTACAATGAGCAGTTCTTC

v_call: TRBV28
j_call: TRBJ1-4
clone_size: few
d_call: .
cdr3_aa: CASSAPIPPTGRANEKLFF
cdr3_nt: TGTGCCAGCAGTGCCCCAATCCCCCCCACAGGGCGCGCTAATGAAAAACTGTTTTTT

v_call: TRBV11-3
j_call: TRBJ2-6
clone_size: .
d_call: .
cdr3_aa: CASSPGLWHNSGANVLTF
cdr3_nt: TGTGCCAGCAGCCCTGGTTTATGGCACAACTCTGGGGCCAACGTCCTGACTTTC

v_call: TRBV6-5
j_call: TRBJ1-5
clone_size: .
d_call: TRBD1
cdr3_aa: CASAGDRGGQPQHF
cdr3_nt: TGTGCCTCCGCAGGGGACAGGGGTGGTCAGCCCCAGCATTTT

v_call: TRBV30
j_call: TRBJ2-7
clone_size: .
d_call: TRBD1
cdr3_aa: CAWSVQRQGDTYEQYF
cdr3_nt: TGTGCCTGGAGTGTACAGCGACAGGGGGATACCTACGAGCAGTACTTC

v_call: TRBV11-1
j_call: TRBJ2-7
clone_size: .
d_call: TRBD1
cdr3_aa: CASSLETGLQYF
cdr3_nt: TGTGCCAGCAGCTTAGAGACAGGGCTGCAGTACTTC

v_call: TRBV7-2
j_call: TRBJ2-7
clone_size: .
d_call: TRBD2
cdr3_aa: CAIGAGGPSYEQYF
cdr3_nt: TGTGCCATTGGAGCGGGAGGACCCTCCTACGAGCAGTACTTC

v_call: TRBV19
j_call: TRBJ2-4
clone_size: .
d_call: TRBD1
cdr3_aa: CASTMGQGLAKNIQYF
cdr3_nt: TGTGCCAGTACCATGGGACAGGGACTAGCCAAAAACATTCAGTACTTC

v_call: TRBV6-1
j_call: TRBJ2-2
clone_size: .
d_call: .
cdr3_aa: CASSEVGPFELFF
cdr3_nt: TGTGCCAGCAGTGAAGTTGGCCCGTTTGAGCTGTTTTTT

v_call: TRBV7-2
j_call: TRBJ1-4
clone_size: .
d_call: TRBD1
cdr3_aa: CASSSDRGSNEKLFF
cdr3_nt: TGTGCCAGCAGCTCGGACAGGGGATCTAATGAAAAACTGTTTTTT

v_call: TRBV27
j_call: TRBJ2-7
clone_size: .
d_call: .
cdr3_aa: CASSPDGASSYEQYF
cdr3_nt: TGTGCCAGCAGTCCGGATGGGGCCAGCTCCTACGAGCAGTACTTC

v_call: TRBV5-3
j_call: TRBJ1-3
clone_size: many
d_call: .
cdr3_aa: CARSLSSVSGNTIYF
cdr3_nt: TGTGCCAGAAGCTTGAGCAGCGTATCTGGAAACACCATATATTTT

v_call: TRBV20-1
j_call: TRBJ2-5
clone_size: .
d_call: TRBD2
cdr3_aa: CSASMTSGGNQYF
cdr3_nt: TGCAGTGCTAGTATGACTAGCGGGGGCAACCAGTACTTC

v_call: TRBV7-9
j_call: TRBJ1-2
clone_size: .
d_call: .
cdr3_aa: CASSQGQGLVGYTF
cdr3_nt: TGTGCCAGCAGCCAAGGGCAGGGTCTCGTTGGCTACACCTTC

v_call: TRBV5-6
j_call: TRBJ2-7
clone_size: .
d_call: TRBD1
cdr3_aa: CASSPRQGSYEQYF
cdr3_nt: TGTGCCAGCAGCCCCCGACAGGGCTCCTACGAGCAGTACTTC

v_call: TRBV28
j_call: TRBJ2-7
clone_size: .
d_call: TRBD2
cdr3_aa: CASSLVSGDEQYF
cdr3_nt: TGTGCCAGCAGTTTAGTAAGCGGGGACGAGCAGTACTTC

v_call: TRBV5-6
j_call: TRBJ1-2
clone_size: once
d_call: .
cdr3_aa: CASSLGLGVNYGYTF
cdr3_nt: TGTGCCAGCAGCTTGGGGCTGGGAGTTAACTATGGCTACACCTTC

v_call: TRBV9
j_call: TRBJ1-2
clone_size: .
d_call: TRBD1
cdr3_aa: CASSSEDRDDRYTF
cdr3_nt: TGTGCCAGCAGCAGCGAAGACAGGGACGATCGTTACACCTTC

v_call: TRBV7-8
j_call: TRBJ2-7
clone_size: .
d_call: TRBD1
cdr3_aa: CASSLARGGGQGPSYEQYF
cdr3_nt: TGTGCCAGCAGCTTAGCCCGAGGGGGTGGACAGGGGCCCTCCTACGAGCAGTACTTC

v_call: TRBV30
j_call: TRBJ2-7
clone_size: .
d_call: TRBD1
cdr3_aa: CAWSMTGGSYEQYF
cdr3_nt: TGTGCCTGGAGCATGACAGGGGGGTCCTACGAGCAGTACTTC

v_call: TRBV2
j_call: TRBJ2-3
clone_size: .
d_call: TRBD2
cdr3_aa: CASRRSGGAADTQYF
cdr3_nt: TGTGCCAGCAGGCGGAGCGGGGGGGCCGCAGATACGCAGTATTTT

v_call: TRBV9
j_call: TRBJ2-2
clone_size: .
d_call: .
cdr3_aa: CASSVGGEITGELFF
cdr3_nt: TGTGCCAGCAGCGTAGGGGGGGAAATCACCGGGGAGCTGTTTTTT

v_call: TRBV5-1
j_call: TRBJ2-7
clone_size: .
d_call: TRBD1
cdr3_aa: CASSLLPGQGYREQYF
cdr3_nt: TGCGCCAGCAGCCTCCTGCCGGGACAGGGATATCGCGAGCAGTACTTC

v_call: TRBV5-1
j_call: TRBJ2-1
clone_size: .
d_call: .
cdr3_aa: CASSRGQANNEQFF
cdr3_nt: TGCGCCAGCAGCCGGGGTCAGGCAAACAATGAGCAGTTCTTC

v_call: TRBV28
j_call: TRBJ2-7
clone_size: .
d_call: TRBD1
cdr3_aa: CASSSQGASYEQYF
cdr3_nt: TGTGCCAGCAGTTCTCAGGGGGCCTCCTACGAGCAGTACTTC

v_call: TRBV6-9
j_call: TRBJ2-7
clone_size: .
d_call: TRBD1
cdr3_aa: CASRLRGLVSYEQYF
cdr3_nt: TGTGCCAGCAGATTAAGGGGGCTAGTATCCTACGAGCAGTACTTC

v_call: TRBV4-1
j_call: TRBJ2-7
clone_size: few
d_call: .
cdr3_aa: CASSQEGGYEQYF
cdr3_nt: TGCGCCAGCAGCCAAGAGGGGGGCTACGAGCAGTACTTC

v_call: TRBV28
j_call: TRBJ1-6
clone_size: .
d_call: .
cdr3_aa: CASSTGLPRNSPLHF
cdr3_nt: TGTGCCAGCAGCACGGGACTCCCTCGGAATTCACCCCTCCACTTT

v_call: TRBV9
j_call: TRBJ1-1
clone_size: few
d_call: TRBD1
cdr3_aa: CASSPGQGSEAFF
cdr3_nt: TGTGCCAGCAGCCCGGGACAGGGGTCTGAAGCTTTCTTT

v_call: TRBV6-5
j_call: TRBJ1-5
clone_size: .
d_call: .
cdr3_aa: CASRSAPGSQPQHF
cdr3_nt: TGTGCCAGCAGATCGGCCCCGGGGAGTCAGCCCCAGCATTTT

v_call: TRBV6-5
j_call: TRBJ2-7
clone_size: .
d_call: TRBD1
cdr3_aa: CASSYLRQGGYEQYF
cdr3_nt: TGTGCCAGCAGTTACCTCAGACAGGGCGGGTACGAGCAGTACTTC